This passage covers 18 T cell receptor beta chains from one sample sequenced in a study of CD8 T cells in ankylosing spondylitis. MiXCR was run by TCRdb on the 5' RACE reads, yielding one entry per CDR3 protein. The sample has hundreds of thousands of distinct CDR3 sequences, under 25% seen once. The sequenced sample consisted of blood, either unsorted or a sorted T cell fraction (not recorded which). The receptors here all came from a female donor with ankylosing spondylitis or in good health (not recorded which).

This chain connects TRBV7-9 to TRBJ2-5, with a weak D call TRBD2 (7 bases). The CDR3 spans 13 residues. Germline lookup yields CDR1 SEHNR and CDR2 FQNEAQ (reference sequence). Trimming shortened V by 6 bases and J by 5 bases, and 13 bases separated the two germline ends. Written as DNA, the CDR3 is TGTGCCAGCAGTACCCCGGGGGGCGAGACCCAGTACTTC. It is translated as CASSTPGGETQYF.

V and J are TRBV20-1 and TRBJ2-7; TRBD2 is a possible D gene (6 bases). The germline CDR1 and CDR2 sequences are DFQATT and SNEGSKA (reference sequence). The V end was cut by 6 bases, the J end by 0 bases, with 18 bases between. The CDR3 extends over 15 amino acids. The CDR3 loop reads CSAEGRGGLSYEQYF. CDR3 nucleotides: TGCAGTGCCGAGGGGCGGGGCGGGCTCTCCTACGAGCAGTACTTC.

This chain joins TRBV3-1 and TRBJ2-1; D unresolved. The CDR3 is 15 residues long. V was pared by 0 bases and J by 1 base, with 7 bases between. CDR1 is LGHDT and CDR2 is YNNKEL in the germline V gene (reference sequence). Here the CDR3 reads CASSQDSRSYNEQFF. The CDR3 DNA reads TGTGCCAGCAGCCAAGACAGTCGGTCCTACAATGAGCAGTTCTTC.

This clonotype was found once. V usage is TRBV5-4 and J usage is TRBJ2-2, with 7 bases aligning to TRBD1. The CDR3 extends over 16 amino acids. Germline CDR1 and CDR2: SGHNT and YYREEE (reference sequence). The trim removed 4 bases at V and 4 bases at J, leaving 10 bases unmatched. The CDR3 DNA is TGTGCCAGCAGCCTCGCCGGGACAGAACCCACCGGGGAGCTGTTTTTT. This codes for CASSLAGTEPTGELFF.

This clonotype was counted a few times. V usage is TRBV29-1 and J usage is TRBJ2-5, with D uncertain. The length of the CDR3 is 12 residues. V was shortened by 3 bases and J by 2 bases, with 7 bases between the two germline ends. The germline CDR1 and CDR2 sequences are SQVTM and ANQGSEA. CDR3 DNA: TGCAGCGTTGAGGGGATACAAGAGACCCAGTACTTC. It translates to CSVEGIQETQYF.

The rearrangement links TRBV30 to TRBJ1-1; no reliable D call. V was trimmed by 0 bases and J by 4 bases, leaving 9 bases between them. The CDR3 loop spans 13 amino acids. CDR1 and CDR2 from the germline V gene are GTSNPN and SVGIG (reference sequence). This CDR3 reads CAWSVRVGTEAFF. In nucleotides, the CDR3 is TGTGCCTGGAGTGTAAGGGTAGGCACTGAAGCTTTCTTT.

CDR3 nucleotide sequence: TGCAGCGTTGAAGCCCGACGGTACCAAGAGACCCAGTACTTC. Its translation is CSVEARRYQETQYF. V and J are TRBV29-1 and TRBJ2-5; D unresolved. This CDR3 has 14 residues. V was shortened by 1 base and J by 0 bases, with 9 bases between the two germline ends. The germline V gene encodes CDR1 SQVTM and CDR2 ANQGSEA.

CDR3 in amino acids: CASSDQGSYGYTF. In nucleotides, the CDR3 is TGTGCCAGCAGTGATCAGGGGAGCTATGGCTACACCTTC. This sequence joins TRBV2 and TRBJ1-2; a weak D match, TRBD1 (6 bases). The germline V and J ends were trimmed by 3 bases and 4 bases, with 9 bases remaining between them. Per the germline V gene, CDR1 is SNHLY and CDR2 is FYNNEI. This CDR3 is built from 13 residues.

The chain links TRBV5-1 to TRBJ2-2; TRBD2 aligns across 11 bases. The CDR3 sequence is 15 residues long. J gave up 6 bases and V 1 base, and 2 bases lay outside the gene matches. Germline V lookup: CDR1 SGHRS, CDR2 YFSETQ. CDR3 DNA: TGCGCCAGCAGCTTGACTAGCGGGAGATCCGGGGAGCTGTTTTTT. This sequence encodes CASSLTSGRSGELFF.

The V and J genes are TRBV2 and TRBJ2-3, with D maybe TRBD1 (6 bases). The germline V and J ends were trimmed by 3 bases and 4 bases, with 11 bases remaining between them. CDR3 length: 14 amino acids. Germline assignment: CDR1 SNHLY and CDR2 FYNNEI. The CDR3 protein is CASSETGHSDTQYF. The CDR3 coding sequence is TGTGCCAGCAGTGAGACGGGACACTCAGATACGCAGTATTTT.

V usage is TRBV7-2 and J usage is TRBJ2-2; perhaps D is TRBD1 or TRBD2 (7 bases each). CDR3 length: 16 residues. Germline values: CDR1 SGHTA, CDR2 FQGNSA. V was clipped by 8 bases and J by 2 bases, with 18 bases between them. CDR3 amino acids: CASHIGGTDNTGELFF. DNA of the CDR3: TGTGCCAGCCATATCGGGGGGACAGATAACACCGGGGAGCTGTTTTTT. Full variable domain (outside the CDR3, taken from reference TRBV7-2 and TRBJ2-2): GAGVSQSPSNKVTEKGKDVELRCDPISGHTALYWYRQSLGQGLEFLIYFQGNSAPDKSGLPSDRFSAERTGGSVSTLTIQRTQQEDSAVYLCASHIGGTDNTGELFFGEGSRLTVL.

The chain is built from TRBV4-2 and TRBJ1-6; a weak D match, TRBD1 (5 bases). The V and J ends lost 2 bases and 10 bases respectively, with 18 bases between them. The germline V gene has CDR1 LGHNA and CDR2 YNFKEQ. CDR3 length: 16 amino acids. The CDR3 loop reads CASSQPAQVLRSPLHF. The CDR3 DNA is TGTGCCAGCAGCCAACCTGCACAGGTTTTGCGCTCACCCCTCCACTTT.

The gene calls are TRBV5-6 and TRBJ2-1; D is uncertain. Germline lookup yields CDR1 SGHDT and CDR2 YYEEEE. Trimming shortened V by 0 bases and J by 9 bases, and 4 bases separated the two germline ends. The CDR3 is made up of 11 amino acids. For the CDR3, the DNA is TGTGCCAGCAGCTTGGGGGTTGAGCAGTTCTTC. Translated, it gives CASSLGVEQFF.

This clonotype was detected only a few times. CDR3: CATSVAGETQYF. The CDR3, as DNA: TGTGCCACCAGTGTGGCGGGAGAGACCCAGTACTTC. The chain couples TRBV24-1 to TRBJ2-5, with D possibly matching TRBD2 (5 bases). The CDR3 is 12 residues long. Germline values: CDR1 KGHDR, CDR2 SFDVKD. V was cut by 5 bases and J by 4 bases, with 7 bases left in between.

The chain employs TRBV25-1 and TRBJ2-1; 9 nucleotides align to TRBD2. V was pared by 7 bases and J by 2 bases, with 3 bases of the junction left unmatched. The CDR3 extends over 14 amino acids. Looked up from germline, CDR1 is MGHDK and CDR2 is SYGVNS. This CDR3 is CASKSSGAYNEQFF. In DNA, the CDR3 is TGTGCCAGCAAATCTAGCGGGGCCTACAATGAGCAGTTCTTC. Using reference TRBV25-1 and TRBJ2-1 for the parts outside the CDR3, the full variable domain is EADIYQTPRYLVIGTGKKITLECSQTMGHDKMYWYQQDPGMELHLIHYSYGVNSTEKGDLSSESTVSRIRTEHFPLTLESARPSHTSQYLCASKSSGAYNEQFFGPGTRLTVL.

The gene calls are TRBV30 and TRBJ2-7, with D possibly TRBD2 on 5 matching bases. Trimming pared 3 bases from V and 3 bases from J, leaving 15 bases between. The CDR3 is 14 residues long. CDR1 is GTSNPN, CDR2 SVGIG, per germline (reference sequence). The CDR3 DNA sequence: TGTGCCTGGAGCGGTGGAGGCAGTTACTACGAGCAGTACTTC. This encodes CAWSGGGSYYEQYF.

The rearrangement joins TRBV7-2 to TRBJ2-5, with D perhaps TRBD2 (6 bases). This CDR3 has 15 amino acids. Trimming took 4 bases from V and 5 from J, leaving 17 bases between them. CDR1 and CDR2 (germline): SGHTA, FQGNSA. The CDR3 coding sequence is TGTGCCAGCAGCTGGCTTGGGGGGTCAGGGGAGACCCAGTACTTC. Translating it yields CASSWLGGSGETQYF. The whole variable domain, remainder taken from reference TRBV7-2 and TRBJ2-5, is GAGVSQSPSNKVTEKGKDVELRCDPISGHTALYWYRQSLGQGLEFLIYFQGNSAPDKSGLPSDRFSAERTGGSVSTLTIQRTQQEDSAVYLCASSWLGGSGETQYFGPGTRLLVL.

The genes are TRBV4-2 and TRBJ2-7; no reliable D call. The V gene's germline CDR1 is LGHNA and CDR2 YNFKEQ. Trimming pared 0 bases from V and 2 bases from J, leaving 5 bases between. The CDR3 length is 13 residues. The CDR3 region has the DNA TGTGCCAGCAGCCAAGATGCGGCCTACGAGCAGTACTTC. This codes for CASSQDAAYEQYF.